This T cell receptor beta chain was recovered during a study of T cells after yellow fever vaccination (dated by TCRdb to between 2018 and 2021). Study-wide context: The SMART-Seq v4 Ultra Low Input RNA kit was used to prepare libraries from fractions with low cell numbers. To track T-cell clones before and after primary and booster YFV17D yellow fever vaccination, bulk TCR alpha and beta repertoires were sequenced longitudinally. Two healthy male donors made up the cohort, one aged 18 to 29 years and the other aged 30 to 40 years. Blood samples were taken at several timepoints before and after primary and secondary immunization, and bulk PBMC replicates and cell subsets were isolated.

From cysteine to phenylalanine, the CDR3 is 15 amino acids long. Just CDR3 DNA is preserved here, 45 bases in frame from base 1. CDR1 and CDR2 (MNHEY, SVGAGI) derive from the germline V gene. Cut back by 0 bases and 1 base, the V and J ends lie 9 bases apart. TCR cDNA was synthesized by 5'RACE template switching, through which a universal primer site and unique molecular identifiers were introduced. cDNA synthesis was primed from both the TCR alpha and TCR beta constant segments. Two PCR steps were used to amplify libraries, with sample barcodes and sequencing adapters being added in the second step. Sequencing of libraries was performed on Illumina HiSeq 2500 (2x100 bp) or NovaSeq (2x150 bp). The authors processed their data as follows. Reads were demultiplexed and collapsed into UMI consensus sequences with MIGEC, and V(D)J alignment was performed with MiXCR. Vaccine-responding clonotypes were defined with edgeR using replicate PBMC samples, requiring FDR below 0.01 and a log2 fold change above 5 up to day 15. Bulk clonotypes were assigned CD4 or CD8 identity according to which sequenced CD4 or CD8 repertoire held them at higher abundance. Using fastp trimming at Q25 and MiXCR clonotype assembly, TCRdb reanalyzed the public sequencing data and kept in-frame beta chains. Each record represents a unique CDR3 protein, reported with the most common genes and DNA among its rows. The authors' filters were not applied to this entry. The sample table holds roughly 330,000 distinct CDR3 sequences, of which 6.8% were seen once. The ten largest make up about a sixth of the sample.

The treatment or condition tag for this specimen amounts to: live attenuated yellow fever vaccine strain. Two biological replicates of bulk PBMCs were collected at each blood-draw timepoint. A standard Ficoll-Paque protocol was used to isolate PBMCs from peripheral blood. RNA was extracted with TriZol from bulk PBMCs, CD4 and CD8 fractions, and dextramer-positive and dextramer-negative fractions. A note on this clonotype: No cognate antigen has been identified for it. No quality values exist for individual bases; no much larger clone is one base distant.

Overall results and qualifications from the work: The study included only a couple of donors, which limits how far the findings can be generalized. Computational filtering was needed because FACS-sorted repertoires could contain abundant contaminating clonotypes from the bulk population. Compared with the primary T-cell response, the secondary T-cell response was weaker but faster, peaking on day 5 rather than day 15. A small fraction of clonotypes showed up in both the CD4 and CD8 compartments, probably as a result of convergent recombination. Most clones expanded after primary vaccination were re-detected after the booster (around 96% of CD4 and around nine tenths of CD8), suggesting broad memory maintenance.

The sample here was PBMCs, taken about 49 days after the first yellow fever vaccination. The V and J segments used are TRBV6-5 and TRBJ1-1, with the D gene too uncertain to name. The source of this sequence is a man between 18 and 35 years old who received the YFV17D yellow fever vaccine. The DNA sequence is TGTGCCAGCAGTTACTCGAGGGCGCGGAACACTGAAGCTTTCTTT. The translation is CASSYSRARNTEAFF.